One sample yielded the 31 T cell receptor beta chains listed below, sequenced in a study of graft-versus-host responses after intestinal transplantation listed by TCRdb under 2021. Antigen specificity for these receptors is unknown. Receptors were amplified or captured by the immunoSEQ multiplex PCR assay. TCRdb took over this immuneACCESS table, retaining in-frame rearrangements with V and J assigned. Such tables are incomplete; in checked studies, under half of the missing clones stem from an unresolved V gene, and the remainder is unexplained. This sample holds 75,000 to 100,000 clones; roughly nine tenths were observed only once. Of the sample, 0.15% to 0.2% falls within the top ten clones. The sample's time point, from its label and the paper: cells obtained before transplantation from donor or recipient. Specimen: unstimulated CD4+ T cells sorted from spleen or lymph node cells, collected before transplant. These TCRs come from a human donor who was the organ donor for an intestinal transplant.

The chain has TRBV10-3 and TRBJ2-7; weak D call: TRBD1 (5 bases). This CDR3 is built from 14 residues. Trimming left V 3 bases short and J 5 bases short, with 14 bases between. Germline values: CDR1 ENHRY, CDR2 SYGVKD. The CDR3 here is CAISDRVQSNEQYF. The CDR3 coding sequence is TGTGCCATCAGTGACAGGGTTCAATCGAACGAGCAGTACTTC.

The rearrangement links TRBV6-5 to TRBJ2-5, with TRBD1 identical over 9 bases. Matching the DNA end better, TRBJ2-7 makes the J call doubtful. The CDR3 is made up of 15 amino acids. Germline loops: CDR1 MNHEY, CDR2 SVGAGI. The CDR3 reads CASSPVGTGTYEQYF. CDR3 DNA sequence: TGTGCCAGCAGCCCCGTCGGGACAGGGACCTACGAGCAGTACTTC.

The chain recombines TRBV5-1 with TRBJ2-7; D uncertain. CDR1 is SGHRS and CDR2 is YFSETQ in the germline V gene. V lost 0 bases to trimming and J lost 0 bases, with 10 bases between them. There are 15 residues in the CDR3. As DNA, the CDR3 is TGCGCCAGCAGCTTGGCAGGTCCCAGCTCCTACGAGCAGTACTTC. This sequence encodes CASSLAGPSSYEQYF.

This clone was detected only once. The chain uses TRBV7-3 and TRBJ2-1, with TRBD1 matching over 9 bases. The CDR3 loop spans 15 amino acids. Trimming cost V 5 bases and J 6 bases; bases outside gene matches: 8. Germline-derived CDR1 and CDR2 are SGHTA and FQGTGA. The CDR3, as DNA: TGTGCCAGCAGCCTAGCCGGGACAGGGATCAATGAGCAGTTCTTC. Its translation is CASSLAGTGINEQFF.

This CDR3 is CASSLGSQTQYF. The CDR3 DNA sequence: TGTGCCAGCAGCTTGGGCTCTCAGACCCAGTACTTC. The rearrangement links TRBV7-2 to TRBJ2-5; D gene unclear. V was pared by 3 bases and J by 6 bases, with 8 bases between. This CDR3 contains 12 residues. Looked up from germline, CDR1 is SGHTA and CDR2 is FQGNSA.

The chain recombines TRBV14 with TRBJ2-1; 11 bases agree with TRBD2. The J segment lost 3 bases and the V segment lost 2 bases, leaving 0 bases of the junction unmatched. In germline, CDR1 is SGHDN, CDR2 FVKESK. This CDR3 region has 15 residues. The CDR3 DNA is TGTGCCAGCAGCCAACTAGCGGGGGGCTACAATGAGCAGTTCTTC. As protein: CASSQLAGGYNEQFF.

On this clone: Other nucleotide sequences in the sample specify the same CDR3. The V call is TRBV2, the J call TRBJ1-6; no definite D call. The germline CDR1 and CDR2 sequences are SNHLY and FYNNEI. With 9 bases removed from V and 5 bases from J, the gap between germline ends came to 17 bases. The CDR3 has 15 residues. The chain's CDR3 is CASRGGLANNSPLHF. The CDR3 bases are TGTGCCAGTAGAGGAGGATTGGCAAATAATTCACCCCTCCACTTT. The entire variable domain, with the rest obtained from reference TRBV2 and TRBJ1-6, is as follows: EPEVTQTPSHQVTQMGQEVILRCVPISNHLYFYWYRQILGQKVEFLVSFYNNEISEKSEIFDDQFSVERPDGSNFTLKIRSTKLEDSAMYFCASRGGLANNSPLHFGNGTRLTVT.

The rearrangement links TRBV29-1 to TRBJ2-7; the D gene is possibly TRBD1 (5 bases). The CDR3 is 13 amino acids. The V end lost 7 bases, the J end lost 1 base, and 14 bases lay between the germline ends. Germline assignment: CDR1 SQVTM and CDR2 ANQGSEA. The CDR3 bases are TGCAGCGCGATTGGACGACAGTCCTACGAGCAGTACTTC. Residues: CSAIGRQSYEQYF.

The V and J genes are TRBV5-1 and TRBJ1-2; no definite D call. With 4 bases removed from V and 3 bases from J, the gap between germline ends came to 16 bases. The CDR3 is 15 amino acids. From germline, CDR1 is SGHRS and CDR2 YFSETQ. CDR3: CASSLAPAGDYGYTF. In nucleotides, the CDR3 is TGCGCCAGCAGCCTGGCACCGGCCGGGGACTATGGCTACACCTTC.

The CDR3 region has the DNA TGTGCCAGCAGCTTAGGGGACAGGCTCTACTATGGCTACACCTTC. As protein: CASSLGDRLYYGYTF. The chain employs TRBV7-2 and TRBJ1-2; 8 bases map to TRBD1. CDR3 size: 15 residues. V dropped 1 base and J dropped 3; count of bases not matched to a gene: 4. CDR1 SGHTA and CDR2 FQGNSA come from the germline V gene.

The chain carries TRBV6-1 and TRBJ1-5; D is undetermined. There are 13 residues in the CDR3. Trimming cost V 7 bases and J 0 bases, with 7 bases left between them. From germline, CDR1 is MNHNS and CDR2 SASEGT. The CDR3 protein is CASNRYSNQPQHF. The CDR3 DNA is TGTGCCAGCAACAGATATAGCAATCAGCCCCAGCATTTT.

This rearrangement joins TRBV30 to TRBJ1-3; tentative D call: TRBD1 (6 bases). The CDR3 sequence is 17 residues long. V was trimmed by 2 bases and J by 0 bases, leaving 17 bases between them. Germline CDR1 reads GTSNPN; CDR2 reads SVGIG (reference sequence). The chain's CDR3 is CAWSTPGVLSSGNTIYF. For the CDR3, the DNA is TGTGCCTGGAGTACACCAGGGGTTCTATCCTCTGGAAACACCATATATTTT. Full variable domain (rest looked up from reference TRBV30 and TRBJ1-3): SQTIHQWPATLVQPVGSPLSLECTVEGTSNPNLYWYRQAAGRGLQLLFYSVGIGQISSEVPQNLSASRPQDRQFILSSKKLLLSDSGFYLCAWSTPGVLSSGNTIYFGEGSWLTVV.

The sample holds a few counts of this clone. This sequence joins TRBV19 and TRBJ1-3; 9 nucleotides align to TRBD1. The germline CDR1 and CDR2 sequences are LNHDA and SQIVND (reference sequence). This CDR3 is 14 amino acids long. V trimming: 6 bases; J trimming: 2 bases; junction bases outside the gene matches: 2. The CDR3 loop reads CASRTGGTGNTIYF. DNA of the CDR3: TGTGCCAGTAGGACAGGGGGAACTGGAAACACCATATATTTT.

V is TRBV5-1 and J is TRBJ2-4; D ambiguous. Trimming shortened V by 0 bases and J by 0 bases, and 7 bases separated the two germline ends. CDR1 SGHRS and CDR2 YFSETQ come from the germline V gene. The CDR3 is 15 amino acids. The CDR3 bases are TGCGCCAGCAGCTTGGCCTCGTTAGCCAAAAACATTCAGTACTTC. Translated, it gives CASSLASLAKNIQYF.

CDR3 sequence reads: CASSDPLSNQPQHF. The CDR3 coding sequence is TGTGCCAGCAGTGATCCATTGAGCAATCAGCCCCAGCATTTT. The rearrangement uses TRBV25-1 and TRBJ1-5; D is uncertain. V lost 3 bases and J lost 1, with 7 bases in between. The CDR3 contains 14 residues. The germline V gene encodes CDR1 MGHDK and CDR2 SYGVNS. The variable domain in full, completed from reference TRBV25-1 and TRBJ1-5, reads EADIYQTPRYLVIGTGKKITLECSQTMGHDKMYWYQQDPGMELHLIHYSYGVNSTEKGDLSSESTVSRIRTEHFPLTLESARPSHTSQYLCASSDPLSNQPQHFGDGTRLSIL.

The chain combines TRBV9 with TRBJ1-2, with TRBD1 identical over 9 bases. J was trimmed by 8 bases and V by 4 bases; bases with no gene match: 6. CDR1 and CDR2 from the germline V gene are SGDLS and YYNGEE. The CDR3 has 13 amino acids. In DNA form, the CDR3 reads TGTGCCAGCAGCCTAACCACAGGGGGCGGCTACACCTTC. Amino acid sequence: CASSLTTGGGYTF.

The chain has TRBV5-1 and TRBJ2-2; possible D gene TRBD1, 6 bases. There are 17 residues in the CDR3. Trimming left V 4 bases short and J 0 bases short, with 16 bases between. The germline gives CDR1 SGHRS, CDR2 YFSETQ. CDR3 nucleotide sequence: TGCGCCAGCAGCCCGCAGCGCAGGGGCCCGAACACCGGGGAGCTGTTTTTT. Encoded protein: CASSPQRRGPNTGELFF.

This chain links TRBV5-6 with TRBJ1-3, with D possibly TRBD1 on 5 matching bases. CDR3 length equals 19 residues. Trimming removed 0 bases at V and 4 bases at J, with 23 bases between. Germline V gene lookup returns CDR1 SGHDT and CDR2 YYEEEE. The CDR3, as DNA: TGTGCCAGCAGCTTGGCCAGGTTAGGGGTCGGAAGTATAGGAAACACCATATATTTT. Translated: CASSLARLGVGSIGNTIYF.

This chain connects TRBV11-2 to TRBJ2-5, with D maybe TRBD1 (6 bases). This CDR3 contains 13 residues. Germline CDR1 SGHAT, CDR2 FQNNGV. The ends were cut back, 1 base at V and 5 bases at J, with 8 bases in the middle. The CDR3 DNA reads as TGTGCCAGCAGCTTAGGGGGGCGGGAGACCCAGTACTTC. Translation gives CASSLGGRETQYF.

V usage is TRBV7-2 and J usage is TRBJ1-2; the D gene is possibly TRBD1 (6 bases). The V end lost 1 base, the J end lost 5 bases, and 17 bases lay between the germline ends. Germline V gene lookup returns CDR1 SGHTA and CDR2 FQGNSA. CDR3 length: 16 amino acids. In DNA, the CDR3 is TGTGCCAGCAGCTTAGGGGGAATCGGACAGACTTATGGCTACACCTTC. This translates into CASSLGGIGQTYGYTF.

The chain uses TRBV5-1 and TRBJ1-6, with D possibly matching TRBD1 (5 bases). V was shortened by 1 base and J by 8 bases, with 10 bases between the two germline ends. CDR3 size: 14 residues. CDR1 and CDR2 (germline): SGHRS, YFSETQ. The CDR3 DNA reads TGCGCCAGCAGCTTGCGGGGGATGGATTCACCCCTCCACTTT. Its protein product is CASSLRGMDSPLHF.

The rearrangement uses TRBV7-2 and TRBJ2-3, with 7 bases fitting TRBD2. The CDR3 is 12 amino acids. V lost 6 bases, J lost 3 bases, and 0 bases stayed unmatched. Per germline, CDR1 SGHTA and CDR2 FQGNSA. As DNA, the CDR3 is TGTGCCAGCAGGGGGGGGACAGATACGCAGTATTTT. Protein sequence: CASRGGTDTQYF.

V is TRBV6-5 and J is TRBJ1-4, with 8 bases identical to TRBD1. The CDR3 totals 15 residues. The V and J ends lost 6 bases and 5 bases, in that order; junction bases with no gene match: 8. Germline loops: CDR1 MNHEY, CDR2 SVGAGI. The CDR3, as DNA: TGTGCCAGCAGAATTCGCAGACAGGGGAATGAAAAACTGTTTTTT. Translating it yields CASRIRRQGNEKLFF.

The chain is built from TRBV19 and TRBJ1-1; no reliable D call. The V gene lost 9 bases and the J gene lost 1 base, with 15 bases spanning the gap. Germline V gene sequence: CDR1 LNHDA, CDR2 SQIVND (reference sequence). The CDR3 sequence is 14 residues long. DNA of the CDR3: TGTGCCAGCTCCCCGGAGACGGCGAACACTGAAGCTTTCTTT. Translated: CASSPETANTEAFF.

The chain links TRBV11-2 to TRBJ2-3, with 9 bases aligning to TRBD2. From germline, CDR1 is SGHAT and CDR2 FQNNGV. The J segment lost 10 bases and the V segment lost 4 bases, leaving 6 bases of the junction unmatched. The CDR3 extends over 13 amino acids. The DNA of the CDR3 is TGTGCCAGCAGCTCCGGGACTAGCAATCCGCAGTATTTT. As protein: CASSSGTSNPQYF.

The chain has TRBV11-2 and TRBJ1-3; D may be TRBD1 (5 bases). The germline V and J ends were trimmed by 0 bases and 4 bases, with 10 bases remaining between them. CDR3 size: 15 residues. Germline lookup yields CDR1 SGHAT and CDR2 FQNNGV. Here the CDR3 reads CASSLDAGWGNTIYF. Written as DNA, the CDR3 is TGTGCCAGCAGCTTAGACGCAGGGTGGGGAAACACCATATATTTT. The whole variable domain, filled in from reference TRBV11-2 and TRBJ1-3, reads EAGVAQSPRYKIIEKRQSVAFWCNPISGHATLYWYQQILGQGPKLLIQFQNNGVVDDSQLPKDRFSAERLKGVDSTLKIQPAKLEDSAVYLCASSLDAGWGNTIYFGEGSWLTVV.

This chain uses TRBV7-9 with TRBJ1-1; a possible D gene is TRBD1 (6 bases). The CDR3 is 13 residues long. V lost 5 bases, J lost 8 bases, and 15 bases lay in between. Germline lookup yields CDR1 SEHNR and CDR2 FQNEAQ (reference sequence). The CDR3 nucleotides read TGTGCCAGCAGCCCGTCAATACAGGGCGAAGCTTTCTTT. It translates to CASSPSIQGEAFF.

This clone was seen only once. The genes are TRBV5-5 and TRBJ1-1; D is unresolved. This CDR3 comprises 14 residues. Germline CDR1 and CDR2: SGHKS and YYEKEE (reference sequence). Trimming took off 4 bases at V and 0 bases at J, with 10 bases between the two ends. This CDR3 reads CASSVQMLNTEAFF. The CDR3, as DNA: TGTGCCAGCAGCGTACAGATGCTGAACACTGAAGCTTTCTTT.

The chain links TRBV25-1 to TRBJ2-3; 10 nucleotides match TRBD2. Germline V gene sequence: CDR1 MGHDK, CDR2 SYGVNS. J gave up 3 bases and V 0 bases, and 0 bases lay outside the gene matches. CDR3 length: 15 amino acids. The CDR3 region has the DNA TGTGCCAGCAGTGAATATAGCGGGAGGACAGATACGCAGTATTTT. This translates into CASSEYSGRTDTQYF.

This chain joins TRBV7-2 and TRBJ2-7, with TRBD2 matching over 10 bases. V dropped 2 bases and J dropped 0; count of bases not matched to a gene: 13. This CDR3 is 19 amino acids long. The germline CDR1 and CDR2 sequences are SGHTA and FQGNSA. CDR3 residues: CASSLWPPGLANRSYEQYF. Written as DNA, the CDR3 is TGTGCCAGCAGCTTATGGCCCCCGGGACTAGCGAATCGCTCCTACGAGCAGTACTTC.

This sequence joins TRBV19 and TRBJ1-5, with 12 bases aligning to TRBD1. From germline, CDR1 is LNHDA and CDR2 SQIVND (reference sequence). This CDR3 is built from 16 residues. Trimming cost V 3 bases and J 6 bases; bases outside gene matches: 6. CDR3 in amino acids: CASSIIGTGGTQPQHF. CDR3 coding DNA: TGTGCCAGTAGTATTATAGGGACAGGGGGCACTCAGCCCCAGCATTTT.